The rows below give T cell receptor beta chains drawn from one sample of a study of post-analysis software for immune sequencing data. TCRdb reanalysed the PCR reads using MiXCR and keeps one entry per CDR3 protein. This table has about half a million distinct CDR3 sequences, 34% appearing once. The source material was blood. Receptors originate from a girl younger than 18 with multiple sclerosis. Each CDR3 is given with its conserved first and last residue. Fields, in order: J gene, clone size, V gene, D gene, CDR3 protein, CDR3 DNA. D genes are given only for firm matches. For some rows the clone size is stated as once, few or many, or as a class when expanded; others skip it.

J: TRBJ2-1; size: NA; V: TRBV24-1; D: TRBD2; CDR3: CATSDEASGGANEQFF; DNA: TGTGCCACCAGTGATGAGGCTAGCGGGGGGGCTAATGAGCAGTTCTTC
J: TRBJ2-7; size: few; V: TRBV20-1; D: TRBD1; CDR3: CSALASGTVYEQYF; DNA: TGCAGTGCTCTCGCCTCCGGGACAGTGTACGAGCAGTACTTC
J: TRBJ1-1; size: NA; V: TRBV20-1; D: NA; CDR3: CSARVASQNTEAFF; DNA: TGCAGTGCTAGAGTAGCATCTCAGAACACTGAAGCTTTCTTT
J: TRBJ2-1; size: few; V: TRBV6-1; D: TRBD2; CDR3: CASIGTSGVYNEQFF; DNA: TGTGCCAGCATCGGGACTAGCGGCGTTTACAATGAGCAGTTCTTC
J: TRBJ2-3; size: NA; V: TRBV28; D: TRBD2; CDR3: CASSLSVAGGPSTDTQYF; DNA: TGTGCCAGCAGTTTATCAGTAGCGGGGGGCCCAAGCACAGATACGCAGTATTTT
J: TRBJ2-7; size: NA; V: TRBV20-1; D: NA; CDR3: CSARDGGSTPITYEQYF; DNA: TGCAGTGCTAGAGATGGGGGGTCCACACCCATCACCTACGAGCAGTACTTC
J: TRBJ2-7; size: once; V: TRBV7-2; D: NA; CDR3: CASSFFSASYEQYF; DNA: TGTGCCAGCAGCTTTTTTTCAGCCTCCTACGAGCAGTACTTC
J: TRBJ2-3; size: NA; V: TRBV3-1; D: NA; CDR3: CASSGTSDTQYF; DNA: TGTGCCAGCAGCGGGACATCAGATACGCAGTATTTT
J: TRBJ2-7; size: NA; V: TRBV5-1; D: NA; CDR3: CASSLRAGLPGYEQYF; DNA: TGCGCCAGCAGCTTGAGGGCAGGCTTACCTGGCTACGAGCAGTACTTC
J: TRBJ2-1; size: few; V: TRBV12-3/TRBV12-4; D: TRBD1; CDR3: CASSKQGNAYNEQFF; DNA: TGTGCCAGCAGCAAACAGGGGAACGCCTACAATGAGCAGTTCTTC
J: TRBJ2-7; size: NA; V: TRBV29-1; D: NA; CDR3: CSVEQGYEQYF; DNA: TGCAGCGTCGAACAGGGCTACGAGCAGTACTTC
J: TRBJ2-7; size: NA; V: TRBV4-2; D: NA; CDR3: CASSQAVWEAYEQYF; DNA: TGTGCCAGCAGCCAAGCCGTCTGGGAAGCCTACGAGCAGTACTTC
J: TRBJ2-5; size: few; V: TRBV11-1; D: TRBD2; CDR3: CASSLAGSGRKETQYF; DNA: TGTGCCAGCAGCTTAGCTGGTAGCGGGCGAAAAGAGACCCAGTACTTC
J: TRBJ1-2; size: few; V: TRBV7-3; D: NA; CDR3: CASSLSSRPGGYGYTF; DNA: TGTGCCAGCAGCTTATCGTCCCGGCCGGGGGGCTATGGCTACACCTTC
J: TRBJ2-1; size: NA; V: TRBV20-1; D: TRBD2; CDR3: CSARDHAGLAGAEQFF; DNA: TGCAGTGCTAGAGATCATGCGGGACTAGCGGGGGCTGAGCAGTTCTTC
J: TRBJ2-3; size: few; V: TRBV5-1; D: NA; CDR3: CASSFEGGTTDTQYF; DNA: TGCGCCAGCAGCTTCGAGGGCGGGACAACAGATACGCAGTATTTT
J: TRBJ2-5; size: few; V: TRBV12-3/TRBV12-4; D: NA; CDR3: CASSRYRREETQYF; DNA: TGTGCCAGCAGCCGATACAGGAGAGAAGAGACCCAGTACTTC
J: TRBJ2-1; size: once; V: TRBV7-2; D: NA; CDR3: CASSLDRFINEQFF; DNA: TGTGCCAGCAGCTTAGACAGATTCATCAATGAGCAGTTCTTC
J: TRBJ1-2; size: NA; V: TRBV7-8; D: TRBD1; CDR3: CASSLRDRADYGYTF; DNA: TGTGCCAGCAGCCTCCGGGACAGGGCCGACTATGGCTACACCTTC
J: TRBJ1-2; size: once; V: TRBV3-1; D: TRBD1; CDR3: CASSQTTGDYGYTF; DNA: TGTGCCAGCAGCCAGACGACAGGGGACTATGGCTACACCTTC
J: TRBJ2-5; size: NA; V: TRBV20-1; D: TRBD1; CDR3: CSARDPGTGFETQYF; DNA: TGCAGTGCTAGAGATCCCGGGACAGGGTTTGAGACCCAGTACTTC
J: TRBJ2-1; size: NA; V: TRBV4-1; D: TRBD2; CDR3: CASSQGGGLAAYNEQFF; DNA: TGCGCCAGCAGCCAAGGAGGGGGACTAGCGGCCTACAATGAGCAGTTCTTC
J: TRBJ2-1; size: few; V: TRBV20-1; D: TRBD2; CDR3: CSAGPERGAGDNEQFF; DNA: TGCAGTGCTGGGCCCGAGCGGGGGGCCGGAGATAATGAGCAGTTCTTC
J: TRBJ2-3; size: NA; V: TRBV9; D: TRBD2; CDR3: CASSVGTSGGDPRTDTQYF; DNA: TGTGCCAGCAGCGTAGGGACTAGCGGGGGAGATCCCCGCACAGATACGCAGTATTTT
J: TRBJ2-5; size: few; V: TRBV2; D: NA; CDR3: CASTDREETQYF; DNA: TGTGCCAGCACGGACCGGGAAGAGACCCAGTACTTC
J: TRBJ1-2; size: few; V: TRBV7-9; D: TRBD1; CDR3: CAIMTTGGDYGYTF; DNA: TGTGCCATCATGACGACAGGGGGCGACTATGGCTACACCTTC
J: TRBJ2-3; size: few; V: TRBV11-2; D: NA; CDR3: CASSLEARDTDTQYF; DNA: TGTGCCAGCAGCTTAGAGGCTAGGGACACAGATACGCAGTATTTT
J: TRBJ1-2; size: many; V: TRBV20-1; D: NA; CDR3: CSAPPGQALHYTF; DNA: TGCAGTGCTCCACCCGGACAAGCGTTACACTACACCTTC
J: TRBJ1-2; size: NA; V: TRBV6-5; D: NA; CDR3: CASSYGQNYGYTF; DNA: TGTGCCAGCAGTTACGGACAGAACTATGGCTACACCTTC
J: TRBJ2-5; size: few; V: TRBV12-3/TRBV12-4; D: NA; CDR3: CASSSQIRGRETQYF; DNA: TGTGCCAGCAGCTCACAGATCCGGGGCCGAGAGACCCAGTACTTC